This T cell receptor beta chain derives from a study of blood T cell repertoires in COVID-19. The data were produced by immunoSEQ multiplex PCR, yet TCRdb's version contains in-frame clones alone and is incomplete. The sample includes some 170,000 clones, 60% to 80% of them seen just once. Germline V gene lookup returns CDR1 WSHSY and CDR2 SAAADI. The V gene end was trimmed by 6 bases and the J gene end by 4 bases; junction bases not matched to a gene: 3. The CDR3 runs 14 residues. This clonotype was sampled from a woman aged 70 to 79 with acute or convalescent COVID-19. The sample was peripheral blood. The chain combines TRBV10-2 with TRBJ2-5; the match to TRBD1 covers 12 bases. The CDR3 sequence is CASRAGQGAETQYF. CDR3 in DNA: TGCGCCAGCAGGGCGGGACAGGGGGCAGAGACCCAGTACTTC.